The rows below give T cell receptor beta chains drawn from one sample of a study of T cells in Graves' hyperthyroidism and ophthalmopathy. Via MiXCR, TCRdb re-called the multiplex PCR reads, giving one row per CDR3 protein. This table holds approximately 360,000 distinct CDR3 sequences, roughly 25% found once. Sequenced material: blood. Receptors originate from a man in his fifties with Graves' hyperthyroidism. Each CDR3 is given with its conserved first and last residue. Each record gives: J gene, clone size, V gene, D gene, CDR3 DNA, CDR3 protein. D genes are given only for firm matches. Not every row has a clone size; where given, it reads once, few, many or a size class.

TRBJ2-7 - TRBV28 TRBD1 TGTGCCAGCAGGGACCGGGACAGGGCTTCCTACGAGCAGTACTTC CASRDRDRASYEQYF
TRBJ2-6 - TRBV20-1 TRBD1 TGCAGTGCTAGAGAAAGGGACAGGCGCTCTGGGGCCAACGTCCTGACTTTC CSARERDRRSGANVLTF
TRBJ1-2 - TRBV6-1 TRBD1 TGTGCCAGCAGTGAAGAAGGGACAGGGGCCTATGGCTACACCTTC CASSEEGTGAYGYTF
TRBJ2-7 many TRBV7-8 - TGTGCCAGCACCCCTGACAGTACCTACGAGCAGTACTTC CASTPDSTYEQYF
TRBJ1-3 - TRBV20-1 - TGCAGTGCTACCCCTAACCATGGGGACACCATATATTTT CSATPNHGDTIYF
TRBJ1-6 - TRBV5-1 TRBD1 TGCGCCAGCAGCTCCACTGCCGGGACAGGGGATTCACCCCTCCACTTT CASSSTAGTGDSPLHF
TRBJ2-1 - TRBV11-1 - TGTGCCAGCAGCATACGGGCCTACAATGATCAGTTCTTC CASSIRAYNDQFF
TRBJ2-3 - TRBV12-3/TRBV12-4 TRBD1 TGTGCCAGCAGTTTCGCAGGGACAGGGGGCACAGATACGCAGTATTTT CASSFAGTGGTDTQYF
TRBJ2-3 few TRBV29-1 TRBD2 TGCAGCGTTGAAGATAGTAAGACTAGCAGCACAGATACGCAGTATTTT CSVEDSKTSSTDTQYF
TRBJ1-4 - TRBV3-1 - TGTGCCAGCAGCCAAGAAGGTATAGGGGACCAAGAAAAACTGTTTTTT CASSQEGIGDQEKLFF
TRBJ1-2 few TRBV3-1 - TGTGCCAGCAGCTATAGCGGAGCCGGCTATGGCTACACCTTC CASSYSGAGYGYTF
TRBJ1-3 - TRBV7-3 TRBD1 TGTGCCAGCAGCCAAGGGGGCGCCGGGAACACCATATATTTT CASSQGGAGNTIYF
TRBJ2-3 many TRBV15 - TGTGCCACCACTGGGGCCTGCACAGATACGCAGTATTTT CATTGACTDTQYF
TRBJ1-1 - TRBV12-3/TRBV12-4 - TGTTCCAGCAGCGAACGGAAAATGAACACTGAAGCTTTCTTT CSSSERKMNTEAFF
TRBJ2-7 many TRBV7-2 TRBD2 TGTGCCAGCAGGCGGGCCGGACTAGCGGGAGGGGAGAGACAGTACTTC CASRRAGLAGGERQYF
TRBJ2-5 - TRBV7-9 TRBD2 TGTGCCAGCAGGCACACTAGCGGGAGAAAGCACGAGACCCAGTACTTC CASRHTSGRKHETQYF
TRBJ2-5 - TRBV7-9 - TGTGCCAGCAGACTACCTCCCCAAGAGACCCAGTACTTC CASRLPPQETQYF
TRBJ2-5 - TRBV6-1 TRBD2 TGTGCCAGCAGTCAGCGGGAGCAAGAGACCCAGTACTTC CASSQREQETQYF
TRBJ2-2 few TRBV5-1 - TGCGCCAGCAGCTTCGGGGTTGCGAACACCGGGGAGCTGTTTTTT CASSFGVANTGELFF
TRBJ2-7 - TRBV20-1 TRBD2 TGCAGTGCTCTCGGACTAGCGGGAGCTAACGAGCAGTACTTC CSALGLAGANEQYF
TRBJ2-7 many TRBV7-9 - TGTGCCAGCAGCTCGCCCTCCCGGGACGGGACCTACGAGCAGTACTTC CASSSPSRDGTYEQYF
TRBJ2-3 - TRBV7-6 TRBD2 TGTGCCAGCAGCCCGCGGACTAGCGGGGCAGATACGCAGTATTTT CASSPRTSGADTQYF
TRBJ2-1 - TRBV7-9 TRBD2 TGTGCCAGCAGCCGACTAGCGGGATTCAATGAGCAGTTCTTC CASSRLAGFNEQFF
TRBJ2-7 few TRBV5-1 TRBD1 TGCGCCAGCAGCATTTCCCGACAGGGGGTGAAACCGGAGCAGTACTTC CASSISRQGVKPEQYF
TRBJ2-5 few TRBV28 - TGTGCCAGCACCTGGGGGTCCGGATCAAGGTACCAAGAGACCCAGTACTTC CASTWGSGSRYQETQYF
TRBJ2-1 - TRBV7-6 TRBD2 TGTGCCAGCAGCTTAGAAGGGACTAGCGGGAGGGCCTGGGATGAGCAGTTCTTC CASSLEGTSGRAWDEQFF
TRBJ2-7 - TRBV20-1 - TGCAGTGCTAGAGATCTAGACAGAAACTCCTACGGGCAGTACTTC CSARDLDRNSYGQYF
TRBJ2-1 many TRBV5-1 - TGCGCCAGCAGCTTGGGCACAGGGCCCTCCTACAATGAGCAGTTCTTC CASSLGTGPSYNEQFF
TRBJ2-5 many TRBV20-1 - TGCAGTGCCACTAACGACCAAGAGACCCAGTACTTC CSATNDQETQYF
TRBJ1-5 - TRBV28 TRBD1 TGTGCCAGCAGGCTACAGGGGGCCGGTCAGCCCCAGCATTTT CASRLQGAGQPQHF
TRBJ2-3 many TRBV11-2 TRBD1 TGTGCCAGCAGCACCCGGACAGGTAGCACAGATACGCAGTATTTT CASSTRTGSTDTQYF
TRBJ2-1 few TRBV7-8 - TGTGCCAGCAGCTTAGAAGGACCTCTAGCTGGTGAGCAGTTCTTC CASSLEGPLAGEQFF
TRBJ2-5 many TRBV2 TRBD1 TGTGCCAGCAGTGAAGCTTGGGGACAGGGATTAGGAGAGACCCAGTACTTC CASSEAWGQGLGETQYF
TRBJ1-4 - TRBV5-1 TRBD1 TGCGCCAGCGGCCCGGGACAGGCAACTAATGAAAAACTGTTTTTT CASGPGQATNEKLFF
TRBJ2-7 - TRBV27 TRBD2 TGTGCCAGCAGCCCAACTAGCGACCCCTCCTACGAGCAGTACTTC CASSPTSDPSYEQYF
TRBJ1-3 - TRBV12-3/TRBV12-4 - TGTGCCAGCACCATCGGGGGTCCTCGCTCTGGAAACACCATATATTTT CASTIGGPRSGNTIYF
TRBJ2-2 - TRBV18 - TGTGCCAGCTCACCACCAAAGGGCGCCGGGGAGCTGTTTTTT CASSPPKGAGELFF
TRBJ2-6 many TRBV7-9 - TGTGCCAGCAGCCTTATTGGTTCTGGGGCCAACGTCCTGACTTTC CASSLIGSGANVLTF
TRBJ1-5 many TRBV30 TRBD1 TGTGCCTGGAGCCGGGACAGGGCGGATCAGCCCCAGCATTTT CAWSRDRADQPQHF
TRBJ2-1 few TRBV6-5 TRBD2 TGTGCCAGCAGTTACTCTGGACTAGCGGGAGCCAATGAGCAGTTCTTC CASSYSGLAGANEQFF